This T cell receptor (beta chain) was recorded in a study of shared clonotypes between healthy human individuals. Study observations and caveats: Tissues were not sampled, only blood, and their repertoires likely differ. Inspection by rarefaction showed sorted-subset sequencing to be incomplete despite large depth. When naive CD4 clonotypes were compared across several donors, roughly 4.9% were shared.

Remarks on this clone: Its antigen remains unknown.

Naive CD8 isolation took CD45RO-negative cells positively selected for CCR7 and excluded terminally differentiated effector memory CD45RA+ cells. Donors, without exception, were Caucasian adults residing in Nashville, Tennessee. With 3 bases clipped from V and 0 bases from J, the junction kept 5 bases outside the gene matches. CDR3 length: 16 amino acids. Germline V lookup: CDR1 LGHNA, CDR2 YSLEER. Only in-frame clones appear in the TCRdb table, and some are missing; sequencing was by immunoSEQ multiplex PCR. The sample records hundreds of thousands of clones, roughly 98% being singletons. The specimen was naive CD8+ T cells sorted from blood. This TCR derives from a man aged 30 to 39 in good health. This sequence joins TRBV4-3 and TRBJ1-2, with TRBD1 matching over 9 bases. Here the CDR3 reads CASSHAGTGTNYGYTF. CDR3 coding DNA: TGCGCCAGCAGCCATGCCGGGACAGGGACTAACTATGGCTACACCTTC.